A selection of T cell receptor beta chains follows, all from one sample in a study of regulatory T cells in long-lasting Graves disease. TCRdb reprocessed the multiplex PCR reads via MiXCR and lists one record per CDR3 protein. The sample lists about 400,000 distinct CDR3 sequences; over 12% were seen once. This sample also appeared in a second study, on T cells in Graves' hyperthyroidism and ophthalmopathy.

The material was peripheral blood mononuclear cells (PBMCs), obtained at new diagnosis, from a patient treated with antithyroid drugs. Source of these receptors: a middle-aged woman with Graves disease. Both conserved end residues are part of each CDR3. Fields, in order: D gene, clone size, J gene, V gene, CDR3 protein, CDR3 DNA. D genes are given only for firm matches. For some rows the clone size is stated as once, few or many, or as a class when expanded; others skip it.

D gene: -; clone size: few; J gene: TRBJ2-7; V gene: TRBV6-1; CDR3 protein: CASSEVGGNSYEQYF; CDR3 DNA: TGTGCCAGCAGTGAAGTAGGGGGGAACTCCTACGAGCAGTACTTC
D gene: -; clone size: -; J gene: TRBJ2-7; V gene: TRBV13; CDR3 protein: CASSPTGLSSYEQYF; CDR3 DNA: TGCGCCAGCAGCCCGACAGGACTGAGCTCCTACGAGCAGTACTTC
D gene: -; clone size: many; J gene: TRBJ2-5; V gene: TRBV2; CDR3 protein: CANLPRGGYQETQYF; CDR3 DNA: TGTGCCAATCTCCCGAGAGGGGGGTACCAAGAGACCCAGTACTTC
D gene: -; clone size: -; J gene: TRBJ2-4; V gene: TRBV6-5; CDR3 protein: CASSYSTYLAKNIQYF; CDR3 DNA: TGTGCCAGCAGTTACTCGACCTATCTAGCCAAAAACATTCAGTACTTC
D gene: -; clone size: -; J gene: TRBJ2-7; V gene: TRBV5-1; CDR3 protein: CASSWRGTSYEQYF; CDR3 DNA: TGCGCCAGCAGCTGGAGGGGAACCTCCTACGAGCAGTACTTC
D gene: -; clone size: many; J gene: TRBJ2-3; V gene: TRBV28; CDR3 protein: CASSLFGSMGASSTDTQYF; CDR3 DNA: TGTGCCAGCAGTTTATTTGGATCCATGGGGGCCTCTAGCACAGATACGCAGTATTTT
D gene: -; clone size: -; J gene: TRBJ2-1; V gene: TRBV7-9; CDR3 protein: CASSRGGTEQFF; CDR3 DNA: TGTGCCAGCAGCCGGGGAGGCACTGAGCAGTTCTTC
D gene: -; clone size: many; J gene: TRBJ2-5; V gene: TRBV12-5; CDR3 protein: CASEIGGGETQYF; CDR3 DNA: TGTGCTAGTGAAATAGGGGGTGGGGAGACCCAGTACTTC
D gene: TRBD2; clone size: -; J gene: TRBJ2-3; V gene: TRBV9; CDR3 protein: CASSVAGRVGTQYF; CDR3 DNA: TGTGCCAGCAGCGTAGCCGGGAGGGTTGGTACGCAGTATTTT
D gene: -; clone size: many; J gene: TRBJ2-2; V gene: TRBV19; CDR3 protein: CASLTDGELFF; CDR3 DNA: TGTGCCAGCTTAACCGACGGGGAGCTGTTTTTT
D gene: TRBD1; clone size: -; J gene: TRBJ1-3; V gene: TRBV28; CDR3 protein: CASSSTGVGTTIYF; CDR3 DNA: TGTGCCAGCAGTTCTACAGGGGTCGGAACCACCATATATTTT
D gene: -; clone size: many; J gene: TRBJ2-7; V gene: TRBV30; CDR3 protein: CAWSAGLEQYF; CDR3 DNA: TGTGCCTGGAGTGCGGGACTTGAGCAGTACTTC
D gene: -; clone size: few; J gene: TRBJ2-1; V gene: TRBV6-2/TRBV6-3; CDR3 protein: CASSEMGNSYNEQFF; CDR3 DNA: TGTGCCAGCAGTGAAATGGGTAACTCCTACAATGAGCAGTTCTTC
D gene: TRBD2; clone size: -; J gene: TRBJ2-3; V gene: TRBV19; CDR3 protein: CASSKPGLADTQYF; CDR3 DNA: TGTGCCAGTAGTAAACCGGGACTAGCAGATACGCAGTATTTT
D gene: -; clone size: -; J gene: TRBJ1-6; V gene: TRBV9; CDR3 protein: CASSSRQGGSPLHF; CDR3 DNA: TGTGCCAGCAGCTCCCGGCAGGGTGGATCACCCCTCCACTTT
D gene: -; clone size: -; J gene: TRBJ2-7; V gene: TRBV29-1; CDR3 protein: CSVEEYVSSGYEQYF; CDR3 DNA: TGCAGCGTTGAAGAGTACGTCAGTTCGGGCTACGAGCAGTACTTC
D gene: TRBD1; clone size: many; J gene: TRBJ2-7; V gene: TRBV20-1; CDR3 protein: CSARVLGQGLTRSYEQYF; CDR3 DNA: TGCAGTGCTAGAGTTTTGGGACAGGGTCTCACCCGGAGCTACGAGCAGTACTTC
D gene: -; clone size: -; J gene: TRBJ2-2; V gene: TRBV30; CDR3 protein: CAWSGGRVTGELFF; CDR3 DNA: TGTGCCTGGAGCGGGGGCAGGGTTACCGGGGAGCTGTTTTTT
D gene: -; clone size: many; J gene: TRBJ1-6; V gene: TRBV10-3; CDR3 protein: CAIRDTSMASSPLHF; CDR3 DNA: TGTGCCATCAGGGACACGTCCATGGCTAGTTCACCCCTCCACTTT
D gene: -; clone size: many; J gene: TRBJ2-1; V gene: TRBV28; CDR3 protein: CASTRQGLDNEQFF; CDR3 DNA: TGTGCCAGCACCCGCCAGGGACTCGACAATGAGCAGTTCTTC
D gene: -; clone size: many; J gene: TRBJ2-1; V gene: TRBV28; CDR3 protein: CASSPPGWEGYNEQFF; CDR3 DNA: TGTGCCAGCAGTCCCCCGGGCTGGGAAGGTTACAATGAGCAGTTCTTC
D gene: -; clone size: few; J gene: TRBJ1-2; V gene: TRBV29-1; CDR3 protein: CSVERGLEYGYTF; CDR3 DNA: TGCAGCGTTGAAAGGGGGTTGGAGTATGGCTACACCTTC
D gene: -; clone size: few; J gene: TRBJ2-1; V gene: TRBV19; CDR3 protein: CASSIDPAGQFYNEQFF; CDR3 DNA: TGTGCCAGTAGTATAGATCCCGCGGGGCAATTCTACAATGAGCAGTTCTTC
D gene: TRBD2; clone size: -; J gene: TRBJ2-1; V gene: TRBV6-5; CDR3 protein: CASSYSNPTSGRDNEQFF; CDR3 DNA: TGTGCCAGCAGTTACTCGAATCCAACTAGCGGGAGGGACAATGAGCAGTTCTTC
D gene: -; clone size: many; J gene: TRBJ2-7; V gene: TRBV2; CDR3 protein: CASRSGAGWFNEQYF; CDR3 DNA: TGTGCCAGCAGGTCGGGGGCAGGGTGGTTCAACGAGCAGTACTTC
D gene: TRBD1; clone size: many; J gene: TRBJ2-2; V gene: TRBV7-3; CDR3 protein: CASSPGGSYTGELFF; CDR3 DNA: TGTGCCAGCAGCCCAGGGGGCTCCTACACCGGGGAGCTGTTTTTT
D gene: TRBD2; clone size: many; J gene: TRBJ2-1; V gene: TRBV12-3/TRBV12-4; CDR3 protein: CASSLRGRASYNEQFF; CDR3 DNA: TGTGCCAGCAGTTTACGTGGGAGGGCCTCCTACAATGAGCAGTTCTTC
D gene: TRBD1; clone size: many; J gene: TRBJ1-5; V gene: TRBV28; CDR3 protein: CASSSGQGVNQPQHF; CDR3 DNA: TGTGCCAGCAGTTCGGGACAGGGGGTTAATCAGCCCCAGCATTTT
D gene: -; clone size: few; J gene: TRBJ2-1; V gene: TRBV30; CDR3 protein: CARSVWGLGLVVQRRNEQFF; CDR3 DNA: TGTGCCCGGAGTGTATGGGGGTTAGGGCTAGTAGTCCAACGTCGGAATGAGCAGTTCTTC
D gene: -; clone size: many; J gene: TRBJ2-7; V gene: TRBV28; CDR3 protein: CASSLWDRYYEQYF; CDR3 DNA: TGTGCCAGCAGTTTATGGGACCGCTACTACGAGCAGTACTTC
D gene: -; clone size: few; J gene: TRBJ1-1; V gene: TRBV12-3/TRBV12-4; CDR3 protein: CASSPVGGGTEAFF; CDR3 DNA: TGTGCCAGCAGCCCCGTTGGCGGGGGCACTGAAGCTTTCTTT
D gene: TRBD1; clone size: -; J gene: TRBJ1-6; V gene: TRBV2; CDR3 protein: CASSEQGVRSPLHF; CDR3 DNA: TGTGCCAGCAGTGAACAGGGGGTACGGTCACCCCTCCACTTT
D gene: -; clone size: many; J gene: TRBJ2-7; V gene: TRBV7-9; CDR3 protein: CASSGAGLNSYEQYF; CDR3 DNA: TGTGCCAGCAGCGGGGCCGGACTGAACTCCTACGAGCAGTACTTC
D gene: TRBD1; clone size: -; J gene: TRBJ2-1; V gene: TRBV20-1; CDR3 protein: CSASRDRGPNEQFF; CDR3 DNA: TGCAGTGCTTCCCGGGACAGGGGGCCCAATGAGCAGTTCTTC
D gene: -; clone size: -; J gene: TRBJ2-7; V gene: TRBV30; CDR3 protein: CAWATGNEQYF; CDR3 DNA: TGTGCCTGGGCTACGGGGAACGAGCAGTACTTC
D gene: TRBD1; clone size: few; J gene: TRBJ2-5; V gene: TRBV5-4; CDR3 protein: CASSQTGARETQYF; CDR3 DNA: TGTGCCAGCAGCCAAACAGGGGCTAGGGAGACCCAGTACTTC
D gene: -; clone size: few; J gene: TRBJ2-1; V gene: TRBV11-2; CDR3 protein: CASSLDVGVSYNEQFF; CDR3 DNA: TGTGCCAGCAGCTTAGACGTCGGGGTGTCTTACAATGAGCAGTTCTTC
D gene: -; clone size: few; J gene: TRBJ1-2; V gene: TRBV19; CDR3 protein: CASSTGPYGYTF; CDR3 DNA: TGTGCCAGTAGTACCGGGCCCTATGGCTACACCTTC
D gene: -; clone size: -; J gene: TRBJ2-7; V gene: TRBV6-2/TRBV6-3; CDR3 protein: CASSYISSFRYEQYF; CDR3 DNA: TGTGCCAGCAGTTACATCTCTAGCTTTCGGTACGAGCAGTACTTC
D gene: TRBD2; clone size: -; J gene: TRBJ2-2; V gene: TRBV5-4; CDR3 protein: CASSSASGSKTGELFF; CDR3 DNA: TGTGCCAGCAGCTCGGCTAGCGGGAGTAAAACCGGGGAGCTGTTTTTT
D gene: -; clone size: -; J gene: TRBJ1-3; V gene: TRBV4-1; CDR3 protein: CASSRDTAGNTIYF; CDR3 DNA: TGCGCCAGCAGCCGGGACACCGCTGGAAACACCATATATTTT
D gene: -; clone size: many; J gene: TRBJ2-2; V gene: TRBV2; CDR3 protein: CASTLFLATSNTGELFF; CDR3 DNA: TGTGCCAGCACGTTGTTTCTAGCAACTTCGAACACCGGGGAGCTGTTTTTT
D gene: -; clone size: -; J gene: TRBJ2-5; V gene: TRBV5-4; CDR3 protein: CASSYGTGQTQYF; CDR3 DNA: TGTGCCAGCAGCTACGGGACGGGGCAGACCCAGTACTTC
D gene: -; clone size: many; J gene: TRBJ1-1; V gene: TRBV10-2; CDR3 protein: CASSPPKSYLRNTEAFF; CDR3 DNA: TGCGCCAGCAGCCCGCCAAAATCGTATTTGCGAAACACTGAAGCTTTCTTT
D gene: -; clone size: many; J gene: TRBJ2-1; V gene: TRBV6-1; CDR3 protein: CASSTGFSGHNEQFF; CDR3 DNA: TGTGCCAGCAGCACCGGGTTCTCGGGGCACAATGAGCAGTTCTTC
D gene: TRBD2; clone size: many; J gene: TRBJ2-1; V gene: TRBV3-1; CDR3 protein: CASSPTRESYNEQFF; CDR3 DNA: TGTGCCAGCAGCCCTACGCGGGAGTCCTACAATGAGCAGTTCTTC
D gene: -; clone size: few; J gene: TRBJ2-3; V gene: TRBV20-1; CDR3 protein: CSARETDTQYF; CDR3 DNA: TGCAGTGCTAGAGAAACAGATACGCAGTATTTT
D gene: TRBD1; clone size: -; J gene: TRBJ2-1; V gene: TRBV12-3/TRBV12-4; CDR3 protein: CASSPQGAYYNEQFF; CDR3 DNA: TGTGCCAGCAGTCCGCAGGGGGCTTACTACAATGAGCAGTTCTTC
D gene: -; clone size: many; J gene: TRBJ2-1; V gene: TRBV28; CDR3 protein: CASSLSHGEQFF; CDR3 DNA: TGTGCCAGCAGTTTATCTCACGGTGAGCAGTTCTTC